The source of this T cell receptor beta chain is a study of identical twins. Findings and caveats of the study: Potential partial confounding of zero-insertion analyses by invariant MAIT and iNKT cells was noted. Twin-shared out-of-frame alpha sequences were enriched for low generation probability.

Every one of the donors was a healthy Caucasian. CDR1 and CDR2 (germline): DFQATT, SNEGSKA (reference sequence). The CDR3 has 12 amino acids. The V end lost 1 base, the J end lost 5 bases, and 8 bases lay between the germline ends. This clonotype occurred a few times. Its target is not known. A universal primer site was added by template switching, and unique molecular identifiers were carried by the cDNA. Via MiXCR, TCRdb re-called the 5' RACE reads, giving one row per CDR3 protein. The data show around 1.7 million distinct CDR3 sequences, with less than 35% seen just once and over 0.25% held by the top ten.

The gene calls are TRBV20-1 and TRBJ1-1; D might be TRBD1 (5 bases). This TCR came from a newborn girl in good health. Sequencing input: cord blood. CDR3 DNA: TGCAGTGCTAGAGGAGGGGAAACTGAAGCTTTCTTT. Translating it yields CSARGGETEAFF.